Listed here are 31 T cell receptor beta chains from one sample, sequenced in a study of blood T cell repertoires in COVID-19. Libraries were prepared by immunoSEQ multiplex PCR; TCRdb keeps only in-frame clonotypes and omits some of them. Of approximately 200,000 clones listed, 86% are singletons. What was sequenced was PBMCs or T cells enriched from blood (not recorded which). All receptors derive from a woman aged 30 to 39 who had been exposed to COVID-19.

The V call is TRBV29-1, the J call TRBJ2-7, with 8 bases aligning to TRBD1. Germline-derived CDR1 and CDR2 are SQVTM and ANQGSEA. There are 14 residues in the CDR3. Trimming at V came to 2 bases and at J to 3 bases, leaving 6 bases not matched to a gene. The CDR3 DNA sequence: TGCAGCGTTGAAACCGGGACAGGAGTCTACGAGCAGTACTTC. Amino acids: CSVETGTGVYEQYF.

The chain is built from TRBV6-1 and TRBJ1-1; tentatively, D is TRBD1 (5 bases). Trimming stripped 6 bases from V and 0 bases from J, with 8 bases between. The germline CDR1 and CDR2 sequences are MNHNS and SASEGT. The CDR3 spans 13 residues. CDR3 DNA: TGTGCCAGCAGGCGGGGACTGAACACTGAAGCTTTCTTT. It encodes CASRRGLNTEAFF.

The chain carries TRBV21-1 and TRBJ2-3; the table's D gene call, TRBD1, was not cross checked with the DNA. TRBV21-1 is a known pseudogene. The CDR3 is 15 residues long. The CDR3 sequence is CASSKETRGIDTQYF. The CDR3, as DNA: TGTGCCAGCAGCAAAGAGACCAGGGGGATAGATACGCAGTATTTT.

A few counts support this clone. The CDR3 region is CSVAGGSNYGYTF. CDR3 coding DNA: TGCAGCGTTGCGGGGGGTAGCAACTATGGCTACACCTTC. The chain is built from TRBV29-1 and TRBJ1-2; TRBD1 is a possible D gene (5 bases). This CDR3 region has 13 residues. The V gene's germline CDR1 is SQVTM and CDR2 ANQGSEA. V lost 4 bases and J lost 2, with 11 bases in between. The complete variable domain, with remaining parts taken from reference TRBV29-1 and TRBJ1-2, reads SAVISQKPSRDICQRGTSLTIQCQVDSQVTMMFWYRQQPGQSLTLIATANQGSEATYESGFVIDKFPISRPNLTFSTLTVSNMSPEDSSIYLCSVAGGSNYGYTFGSGTRLTVV.

This chain links TRBV6-5 with TRBJ2-3; D might be TRBD1 (6 bases). V lost 5 bases, J lost 1 base, and 10 bases lay in between. The germline CDR1 and CDR2 sequences are MNHEY and SVGAGI. The CDR3 totals 14 residues. The CDR3 bases are TGTGCCAGCAGTCGTTGGACAGGCACAGATACGCAGTATTTT. Protein sequence: CASSRWTGTDTQYF.

This clone was observed a handful of times. This sequence joins TRBV5-4 and TRBJ1-1, with D possibly being TRBD1 (6 bases). V lost 0 bases, J lost 1 base, and 13 bases lay in between. CDR3 length equals 16 residues. Germline V gene lookup returns CDR1 SGHNT and CDR2 YYREEE (reference sequence). Written as DNA, the CDR3 is TGTGCCAGCAGCTTGGCCGGGGGGGGGCCGAACACTGAAGCTTTCTTT. Translating gives CASSLAGGGPNTEAFF. The full variable domain, rest sourced from reference TRBV5-4 and TRBJ1-1, is ETGVTQSPTHLIKTRGQQVTLRCSSQSGHNTVSWYQQALGQGPQFIFQYYREEENGRGNFPPRFSGLQFPNYSSELNVNALELDDSALYLCASSLAGGGPNTEAFFGQGTRLTVV.

The chain uses TRBV10-3 and TRBJ1-2; no definite D call. The CDR3 totals 16 residues. V lost 0 bases and J 2 bases, leaving 13 bases between the germline ends. Germline V gives CDR1 ENHRY, CDR2 SYGVKD. The CDR3 spells CAISESSGTTNYGYTF. In DNA, the CDR3 is TGTGCCATCAGTGAGTCGAGCGGAACAACAAACTATGGCTACACCTTC.

This clone was counted a single time. The V gene is TRBV20-1, the J gene TRBJ1-5, with D uncertain. The CDR3 length is 17 residues. Germline CDR1 is DFQATT and CDR2 is SNEGSKA (reference sequence). Deletions cut 3 bases from V and 1 base from J, with 19 bases between. The CDR3 loop is CSASEAGKLRSNQPQHF. In DNA, the CDR3 is TGCAGTGCTAGTGAAGCAGGAAAGTTAAGGAGCAATCAGCCCCAGCATTTT.

The chain uses TRBV6-5 and TRBJ1-4, with 8 bases matching TRBD1. The CDR3 sequence is 15 residues long. The V and J ends lost 5 bases and 5 bases, in that order; junction bases with no gene match: 7. Germline V gene sequence: CDR1 MNHEY, CDR2 SVGAGI. CDR3 bases: TGTGCCAGCAGTCCAGGACAGGGTCCGAATGAAAAACTGTTTTTT. As protein: CASSPGQGPNEKLFF.

CDR3 amino acids: CASSLEGVNQPQHF. In DNA, the CDR3 is TGTGCCAGCAGTTTAGAAGGGGTCAATCAGCCCCAGCATTTT. The genes are TRBV27 and TRBJ1-5; D is possibly TRBD1 (5 bases). Trimming took 2 bases from V and 3 from J, leaving 8 bases between them. Per germline, CDR1 MNHEY and CDR2 SMNVEV (reference sequence). The CDR3 sequence is 14 residues long.

The V and J genes are TRBV9 and TRBJ1-1; the D gene is possibly TRBD1 (5 bases). The V gene lost 1 base and the J gene lost 4 bases, with 23 bases spanning the gap. The CDR3 is 18 residues long. Germline CDR1 reads SGDLS; CDR2 reads YYNGEE. The CDR3 is CASSVMAGGSSKGTEAFF. DNA for the CDR3: TGTGCCAGCAGCGTAATGGCTGGGGGGAGTTCAAAAGGCACTGAAGCTTTCTTT.

The rearrangement joins TRBV7-2 to TRBJ1-3; 7 bases agree with TRBD1. In germline, CDR1 is SGHTA, CDR2 FQGNSA. The CDR3 is 15 amino acids. V gave up 5 bases and J gave up 4 bases; unmatched junction bases: 8. For the CDR3, the DNA is TGTGCCAGCAGCGACGTTGTGGGACAGGGAAACACCATATATTTT. Residues: CASSDVVGQGNTIYF.

The V and J genes are TRBV5-1 and TRBJ2-2, with unresolved D. Germline V gene sequence: CDR1 SGHRS, CDR2 YFSETQ. Trimming left V 0 bases short and J 5 bases short, with 5 bases between. This CDR3 is 13 amino acids long. The CDR3 nucleotides read TGCGCCAGCAGCTTGGTCCAGACCGGGGAGCTGTTTTTT. It specifies CASSLVQTGELFF.

This chain joins TRBV7-9 and TRBJ2-2, with 8 bases fitting TRBD2. Looked up from germline, CDR1 is SEHNR and CDR2 is FQNEAQ (reference sequence). This CDR3 has 15 amino acids. V lost 7 bases and J lost 4; bases outside the gene matches: 8. The CDR3 DNA reads as TGTGCCAGCACCGAACAGGGACTAGGCACCGGGGAGCTGTTTTTT. It specifies CASTEQGLGTGELFF.

The rearrangement joins TRBV10-2 to TRBJ2-5; 10 bases align to TRBD1. This CDR3 is 14 amino acids long. From germline, CDR1 is WSHSY and CDR2 SAAADI. The V and J ends lost 6 bases and 6 bases, in that order; junction bases with no gene match: 7. The CDR3, as DNA: TGCGCCAGCAGGACAGGGGGCGATAGGAAGACCCAGTACTTC. This encodes CASRTGGDRKTQYF.

The gene calls are TRBV27 and TRBJ1-1, with D possibly being TRBD1 (5 bases). The germline V gene has CDR1 MNHEY and CDR2 SMNVEV (reference sequence). V was shortened by 2 bases and J by 4 bases, with 11 bases between the two germline ends. This CDR3 spans 14 amino acids. The CDR3 region has the DNA TGTGCCAGCAGTTTAAGTCGGGGGACCACTGAAGCTTTCTTT. Residues: CASSLSRGTTEAFF.

V and J are TRBV9 and TRBJ2-6; 9 nucleotides agree with TRBD1. The J segment lost 5 bases and the V segment lost 4 bases, leaving 16 bases of the junction unmatched. The CDR3 extends over 19 amino acids. CDR1 and CDR2 from the germline V gene are SGDLS and YYNGEE. The CDR3 nucleotides are TGTGCCAGCAGCCAAGGTGGGACAGGGTACCATGTTCGGGCCAACGTCCTGACTTTC. It encodes CASSQGGTGYHVRANVLTF.

The rearrangement links TRBV2 to TRBJ1-2, with D maybe TRBD1 (5 bases). Germline V gene data show CDR1 as SNHLY and CDR2 as FYNNEI. The CDR3 loop spans 13 amino acids. Trimming left V 7 bases short and J 4 bases short, with 13 bases between. The CDR3 is CASTEAGLYGYTF. DNA of the CDR3: TGTGCCAGCACAGAGGCAGGGCTCTATGGCTACACCTTC.

This clone was counted once. This sequence joins TRBV28 and TRBJ2-7, with 9 bases aligning to TRBD1. CDR3 length equals 15 residues. The trim removed 4 bases at V and 1 base at J, leaving 5 bases unmatched. The germline CDR1 and CDR2 sequences are MDHEN and SYDVKM. In DNA form, the CDR3 reads TGTGCCAGCAGTTCCACAGGGGGCGCGTCCTACGAGCAGTACTTC. Protein: CASSSTGGASYEQYF.

This chain uses TRBV2 with TRBJ2-7, with D hard to call. V lost 3 bases to trimming and J lost 1 base, with 4 bases between them. There are 12 residues in the CDR3. Germline V gene sequence: CDR1 SNHLY, CDR2 FYNNEI. The CDR3 DNA follows: TGTGCCAGCAGTGACACTTCCTACGAGCAGTACTTC. Amino acid sequence: CASSDTSYEQYF.

CDR3 sequence: CASSWSVYSGNTIYF. Here the CDR3 DNA reads TGTGCCAGCAGTTGGAGCGTTTACTCTGGAAACACCATATATTTT. The chain carries TRBV6-5 and TRBJ1-3; unclear D gene. Germline loops: CDR1 MNHEY, CDR2 SVGAGI. The CDR3 covers 15 residues. V lost 4 bases, J lost 0 bases, and 10 bases lay in between.

This sequence joins TRBV9 and TRBJ1-2; 7 bases are shared with TRBD1. The CDR3 is made up of 15 amino acids. Germline CDR1 is SGDLS and CDR2 is YYNGEE. The V segment lost 3 bases and the J segment 1 base; nucleotides outside the gene matches: 6. CDR3 DNA sequence: TGTGCCAGCAGCGGCGGGACAGCAAATAACTATGGCTACACCTTC. Protein product: CASSGGTANNYGYTF. The whole variable domain, filled in from reference TRBV9 and TRBJ1-2, reads DSGVTQTPKHLITATGQRVTLRCSPRSGDLSVYWYQQSLDQGLQFLIQYYNGEERAKGNILERFSAQQFPDLHSELNLSSLELGDSALYFCASSGGTANNYGYTFGSGTRLTVV.

Remarks on this clone: Distinct nucleotide sequences in the sample also encode this CDR3. The chain employs TRBV18 and TRBJ1-3; possibly TRBD1 for D (6 bases). The germline V gene encodes CDR1 KGHSH and CDR2 LQKENI. This CDR3 has 16 residues. The germline V and J ends were trimmed by 3 bases and 0 bases, with 12 bases remaining between them. The CDR3 nucleotides read TGTGCCAGCTCACCCTTCGACAGGCTCTCTGGAAACACCATATATTTT. Translation gives CASSPFDRLSGNTIYF.

The chain links TRBV3-1 (or the pseudogene TRBV3-2) to TRBJ2-1; D call uncertain. V was cut by 9 bases and J by 0 bases, with 3 bases left in between. This CDR3 comprises 11 residues. Germline V gives CDR1 LGHDT, CDR2 YNNKEL (reference sequence). For the CDR3, the DNA is TGTGCCAGTAGCTCCTACAATGAGCAGTTCTTC. The encoded protein is CASSSYNEQFF.

The chain employs TRBV9 and TRBJ2-7; D is perhaps TRBD1 (8 bases). The CDR3 runs 15 residues. Trimming cost V 3 bases and J 3 bases, with 16 bases left between them. CDR1 SGDLS and CDR2 YYNGEE come from the germline V gene. The CDR3 nucleotides are TGTGCCAGCAGCGAGAGCGGGACAGGATACTACGAGCAGTACTTC. Its translation: CASSESGTGYYEQYF.

This CDR3 is CASTEDRLSSYNEQFF. In DNA form, the CDR3 reads TGTGCCAGCACTGAGGACAGACTAAGCTCCTACAATGAGCAGTTCTTC. The rearrangement joins TRBV2 to TRBJ2-1, with TRBD1 as a possible D gene (6 bases). V was clipped by 7 bases and J by 0 bases, with 16 bases between them. Germline CDR1 and CDR2: SNHLY and FYNNEI. The CDR3 consists of 16 residues.

This clone was counted a few times. The CDR3: CSASTGIDTEAFF. The CDR3 DNA reads TGCAGTGCTAGTACAGGGATTGATACTGAAGCTTTCTTT. The genes are TRBV20-1 and TRBJ1-1; weak D call: TRBD1 (6 bases). The CDR3 consists of 13 residues. The germline V gene encodes CDR1 DFQATT and CDR2 SNEGSKA (reference sequence). V lost 3 bases and J lost 5, with 13 bases in between.

This rearrangement joins TRBV25-1 to TRBJ1-4; D might be TRBD1 (6 bases). Trimming pared 3 bases from V and 10 bases from J, leaving 15 bases between. The CDR3 is made up of 14 amino acids. Germline CDR1 reads MGHDK; CDR2 reads SYGVNS. The chain's CDR3 is CASSDVTGGAKLFF. The CDR3 region has the DNA TGTGCCAGCAGTGACGTTACGGGGGGGGCAAAACTGTTTTTT.

The chain has TRBV19 and TRBJ2-7, with TRBD2 as a possible D gene (5 bases). Germline-derived CDR1 and CDR2 are LNHDA and SQIVND (reference sequence). The length of the CDR3 is 14 residues. Trimming pared 5 bases from V and 3 bases from J, leaving 14 bases between. Here the CDR3 DNA reads TGTGCCAGTAGTGGGAGAGAGTCTCACTACGAGCAGTACTTC. This gives the protein CASSGRESHYEQYF.

This clone came up once. The chain uses TRBV5-4 and TRBJ1-5; possibly TRBD1 for D (6 bases). The CDR3 spans 15 residues. Germline lookup yields CDR1 SGHNT and CDR2 YYREEE (reference sequence). Between the trimmed V and J ends, which lost 8 bases and 1 base, there was a span of 16 bases. DNA of the CDR3: TGTGCCAGGACTCAGGGGACGGCCAGCAATCAGCCCCAGCATTTT. It specifies CARTQGTASNQPQHF. Variable domain in full (rest from reference TRBV5-4 and TRBJ1-5): ETGVTQSPTHLIKTRGQQVTLRCSSQSGHNTVSWYQQALGQGPQFIFQYYREEENGRGNFPPRFSGLQFPNYSSELNVNALELDDSALYLCARTQGTASNQPQHFGDGTRLSIL.

This clone has a single count. The chain is built from TRBV19 and TRBJ1-2; TRBD1 might be the D (6 bases). Germline values: CDR1 LNHDA, CDR2 SQIVND (reference sequence). This CDR3 is 15 amino acids long. V lost 1 base and J 4 bases, leaving 13 bases between the germline ends. The CDR3 loop reads CASSIGQVGGYGYTF. The CDR3 DNA reads TGTGCCAGTAGTATAGGACAGGTCGGTGGCTATGGCTACACCTTC.